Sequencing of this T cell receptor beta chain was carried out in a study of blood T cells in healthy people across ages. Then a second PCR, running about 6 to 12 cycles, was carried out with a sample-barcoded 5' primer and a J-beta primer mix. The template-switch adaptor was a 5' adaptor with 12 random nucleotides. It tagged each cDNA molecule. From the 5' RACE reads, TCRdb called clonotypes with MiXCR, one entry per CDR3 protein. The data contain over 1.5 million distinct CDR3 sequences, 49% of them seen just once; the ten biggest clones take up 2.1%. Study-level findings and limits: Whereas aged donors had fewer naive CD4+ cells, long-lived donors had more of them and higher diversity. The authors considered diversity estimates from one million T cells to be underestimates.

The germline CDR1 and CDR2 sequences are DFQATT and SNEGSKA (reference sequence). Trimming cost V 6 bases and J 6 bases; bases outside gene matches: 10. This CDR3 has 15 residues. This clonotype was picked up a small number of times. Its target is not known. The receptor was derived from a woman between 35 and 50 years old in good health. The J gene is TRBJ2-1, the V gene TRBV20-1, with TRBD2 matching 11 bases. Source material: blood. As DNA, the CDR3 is TGCAGTGCCAGTGGGCTAGCGGGGGGTAGCAATGAGCAGTTCTTC. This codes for CSASGLAGGSNEQFF.